Shown below are 6 T cell receptor beta chains from a single sample sequenced in a study of T cell responses to AZD1222 COVID-19 vaccine. Profiling relied on immunoSEQ multiplex PCR, and the TCRdb table lists in-frame clones only, not all of them. The table shows approximately 120,000 clones, with more than 70% occurring only once. This specimen consisted of peripheral blood, obtained 28 days after the second AZD1222 dose. Every receptor here comes from an adult who received the AZD1222 COVID-19 vaccine.

The chain combines TRBV7-8 with TRBJ2-7, with 8 bases matching TRBD1. Trimming cost V 0 bases and J 0 bases; bases outside gene matches: 4. Germline V gene sequence: CDR1 SGHVS, CDR2 FQNEAQ. This CDR3 has 16 residues. CDR3 sequence: CASSLAGQVSSYEQYF. CDR3 nucleotide sequence: TGTGCCAGCAGCTTAGCGGGACAGGTTTCCTCCTACGAGCAGTACTTC.

This rearrangement joins TRBV4-1 to TRBJ2-5, with TRBD2 matching 15 bases. There are 17 residues in the CDR3. Trimming removed 4 bases from V and 5 bases from J; junction bases left unmatched: 8. CDR1 and CDR2 (germline): MGHRA, YSYEKL. The DNA of the CDR3 is TGCGCCAGCAGCCTCCGGACTAGCGGGGGGGCCGGGGAGACCCAGTACTTC. It yields the protein CASSLRTSGGAGETQYF.

This clone was seen a few times. This chain uses TRBV4-3 with TRBJ1-1, with TRBD1 matching 9 bases. The junction had 7 bases not matched to a gene; V was cut back by 4 bases and J by 10 bases. Germline V gene lookup returns CDR1 LGHNA and CDR2 YSLEER. There are 13 residues in the CDR3. The CDR3 nucleotides are TGCGCCAGCAGCCCGACGCGGGACAGGGTAGCTTTCTTT. It is translated as CASSPTRDRVAFF.

The chain couples TRBV3-1 (or the pseudogene TRBV3-2) to TRBJ2-7; D gene ambiguous. V was cut by 0 bases and J by 4 bases, with 10 bases left in between. Germline V gene sequence: CDR1 LGHDT, CDR2 YNNKEL (reference sequence). The CDR3 is 14 amino acids. The CDR3 DNA follows: TGTGCCAGCAGCCAAGAGGCCTACCTTTACGAGCAGTACTTC. Its protein product is CASSQEAYLYEQYF.

The chain has TRBV27 and TRBJ2-7, with 7 bases lining up with TRBD1. Looked up from germline, CDR1 is MNHEY and CDR2 is SMNVEV (reference sequence). Germline trimming cut 5 bases from V and 3 bases from J; bases unmatched to any gene: 10. CDR3 length: 15 residues. The CDR3 nucleotides read TGTGCCAGCAGTCTTGCTAGGGACAGTGTCTACGAGCAGTACTTC. It translates to CASSLARDSVYEQYF.

DNA of the CDR3: TGTGCCAGCAGCTTAGGGACTAGCTCGACGCATGAGCAGTTCTTC. Translated: CASSLGTSSTHEQFF. The chain combines TRBV11-3 with TRBJ2-1, with TRBD2 matching 8 bases. From germline, CDR1 is SGHNT and CDR2 YENEEA. There are 15 residues in the CDR3. Trimming at V came to 1 base and at J to 8 bases, leaving 7 bases not matched to a gene. Based on the CDR3 plus reference TRBV11-3 and TRBJ2-1, the full variable domain is EAGVVQSPRYKIIEKKQPVAFWCNPISGHNTLYWYLQNLGQGPELLIRYENEEAVDDSQLPKDRFSAERLKGVDSTLKIQPAELGDSAVYLCASSLGTSSTHEQFFGPGTRLTVL.